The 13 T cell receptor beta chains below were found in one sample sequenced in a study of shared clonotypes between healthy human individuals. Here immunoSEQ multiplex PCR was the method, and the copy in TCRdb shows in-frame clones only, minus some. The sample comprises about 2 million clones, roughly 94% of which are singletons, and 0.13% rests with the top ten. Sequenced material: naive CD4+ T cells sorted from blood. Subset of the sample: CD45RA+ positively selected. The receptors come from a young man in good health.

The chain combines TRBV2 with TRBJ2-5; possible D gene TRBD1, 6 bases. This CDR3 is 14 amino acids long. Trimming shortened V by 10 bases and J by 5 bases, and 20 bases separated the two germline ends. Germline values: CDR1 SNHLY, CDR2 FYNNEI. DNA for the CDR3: TGTGCCACTAGATCTTCACAGGGTGAGGAGACCCAGTACTTC. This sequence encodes CATRSSQGEETQYF.

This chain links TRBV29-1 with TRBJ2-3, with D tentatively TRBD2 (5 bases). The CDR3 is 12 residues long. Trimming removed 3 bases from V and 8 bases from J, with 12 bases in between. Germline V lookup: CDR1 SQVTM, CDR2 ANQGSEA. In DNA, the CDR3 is TGCAGCGTTGATTCGGGAACGGGTACGCAGTATTTT. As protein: CSVDSGTGTQYF.

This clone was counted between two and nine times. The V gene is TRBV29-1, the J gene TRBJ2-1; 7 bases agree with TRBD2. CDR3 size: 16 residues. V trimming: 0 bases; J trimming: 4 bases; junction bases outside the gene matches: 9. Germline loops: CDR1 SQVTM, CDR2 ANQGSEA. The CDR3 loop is CSVEDLGRGLYNEQFF. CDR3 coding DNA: TGCAGCGTTGAAGATCTTGGGCGGGGGTTATACAATGAGCAGTTCTTC.

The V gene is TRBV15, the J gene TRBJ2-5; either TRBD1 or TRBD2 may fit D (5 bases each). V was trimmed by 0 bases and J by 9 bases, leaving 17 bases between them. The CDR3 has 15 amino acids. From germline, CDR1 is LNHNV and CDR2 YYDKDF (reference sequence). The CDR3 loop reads CATSRDRLPGRAQYF. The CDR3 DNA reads TGTGCCACCAGCAGAGATAGACTACCGGGGCGGGCCCAGTACTTC. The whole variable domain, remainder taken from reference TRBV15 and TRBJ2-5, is DAMVIQNPRYQVTQFGKPVTLSCSQTLNHNVMYWYQQKSSQAPKLLFHYYDKDFNNEADTPDNFQSRRPNTSFCFLDIRSPGLGDTAMYLCATSRDRLPGRAQYFGPGTRLLVL.

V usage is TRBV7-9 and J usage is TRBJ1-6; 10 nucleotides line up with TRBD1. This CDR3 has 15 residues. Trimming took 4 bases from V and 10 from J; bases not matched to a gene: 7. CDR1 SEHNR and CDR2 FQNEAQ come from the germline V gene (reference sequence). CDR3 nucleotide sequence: TGTGCCAGCAGCTCGCCGGGACAGGGGTTATCACCCCTCCACTTT. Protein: CASSSPGQGLSPLHF.

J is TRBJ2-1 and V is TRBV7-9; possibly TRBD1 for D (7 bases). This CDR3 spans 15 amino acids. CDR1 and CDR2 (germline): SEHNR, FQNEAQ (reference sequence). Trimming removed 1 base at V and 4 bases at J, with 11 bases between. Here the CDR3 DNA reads TGTGCCAGCAGCTTAGGCAGGGGGGAATACAATGAGCAGTTCTTC. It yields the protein CASSLGRGEYNEQFF.

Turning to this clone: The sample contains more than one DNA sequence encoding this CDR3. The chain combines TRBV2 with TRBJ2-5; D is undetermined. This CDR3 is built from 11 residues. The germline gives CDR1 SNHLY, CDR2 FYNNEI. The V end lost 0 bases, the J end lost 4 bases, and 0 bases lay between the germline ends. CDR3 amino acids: CASSEAETQYF. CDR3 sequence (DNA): TGTGCCAGCAGTGAAGCAGAGACCCAGTACTTC.

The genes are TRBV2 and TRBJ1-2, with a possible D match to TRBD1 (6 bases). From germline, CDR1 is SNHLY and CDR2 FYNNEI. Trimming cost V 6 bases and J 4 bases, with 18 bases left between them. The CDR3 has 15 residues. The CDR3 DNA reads TGTGCCAGCAGCCACGAACAGGGCTTGGGCTATGGCTACACCTTC. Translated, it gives CASSHEQGLGYGYTF.

The CDR3 spells CASSLGTRQYF. CDR3 sequence (DNA): TGTGCCAGCAGCCTAGGGACTCGTCAGTACTTC. J is TRBJ2-7 and V is TRBV7-6; the D gene is possibly TRBD2 (6 bases). This CDR3 spans 11 amino acids. The V and J ends lost 5 bases and 10 bases respectively, with 12 bases between them. CDR1 is SGHVS and CDR2 is FNYEAQ in the germline V gene.

CDR3 sequence (DNA): TGCGCCAGCAGGCTTGAACTAGCGGGAGGGGCCGGGGAGCTGTTTTTT. As protein: CASRLELAGGAGELFF. The chain combines TRBV5-1 with TRBJ2-2, with 13 bases lining up with TRBD2. The V gene end was trimmed by 5 bases and the J gene end by 6 bases; junction bases not matched to a gene: 7. CDR3 length: 16 residues. From germline, CDR1 is SGHRS and CDR2 YFSETQ.

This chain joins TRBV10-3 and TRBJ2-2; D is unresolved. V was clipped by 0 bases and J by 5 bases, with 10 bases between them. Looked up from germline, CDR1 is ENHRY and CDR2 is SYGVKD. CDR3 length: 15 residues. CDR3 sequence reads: CAISESGVGTGELFF. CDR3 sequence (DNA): TGTGCCATCAGTGAGTCAGGAGTGGGGACCGGGGAGCTGTTTTTT.

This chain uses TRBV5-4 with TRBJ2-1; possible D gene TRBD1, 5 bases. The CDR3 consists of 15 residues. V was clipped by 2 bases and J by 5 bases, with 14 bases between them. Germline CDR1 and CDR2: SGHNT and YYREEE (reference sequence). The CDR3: CASSLAKTANNEQFF. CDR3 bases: TGTGCCAGCAGCTTAGCCAAGACAGCCAACAATGAGCAGTTCTTC.

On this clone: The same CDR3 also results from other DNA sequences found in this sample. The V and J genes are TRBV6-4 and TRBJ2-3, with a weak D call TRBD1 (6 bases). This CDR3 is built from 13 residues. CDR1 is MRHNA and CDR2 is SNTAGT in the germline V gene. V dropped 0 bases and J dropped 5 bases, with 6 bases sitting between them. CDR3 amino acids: CASSDSRGDTQYF. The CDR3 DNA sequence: TGTGCCAGCAGTGACTCCAGGGGAGATACGCAGTATTTT.